The rows below give T cell receptor beta chains drawn from one sample of a study of beta chain features in type 1 diabetes. Here immunoSEQ multiplex PCR was the method, and the copy in TCRdb shows in-frame clones only, minus some. Found here are hundreds of thousands of clones, around a sixth of them singletons; the top ten hold 0.093%. The sample taken for sequencing was naive CD4+ T cells from blood. The origin of the receptors is a man between 18 and 35 years old in good health. CDR3s include the opening cysteine and the closing phenylalanine or tryptophan. D genes are given only for firm matches.

CDR3 protein	J gene	V gene	D gene
CASSFATDTQYF	TRBJ2-3	TRBV5-1	.
CASSLYQTGMANEKLFF	TRBJ1-4	TRBV13	TRBD1
CASRTSVSYEQYF	TRBJ2-7	TRBV2	TRBD2
CASRTRRGGKRSNEQFF	TRBJ2-1	TRBV28	.
CAWSALTGGTEAFF	TRBJ1-1	TRBV30	TRBD1
CASSLDASQETQYF	TRBJ2-5	TRBV7-2	.
CASSFGTAVGNEQFF	TRBJ2-1	TRBV11-3	TRBD1
CASSLSRVVEEKLFF	TRBJ1-4	TRBV7-9	.
CAWSRNSNQPQHF	TRBJ1-5	TRBV30	.
CASSFPREGRGDTQYF	TRBJ2-3	TRBV28	TRBD2
CASSHATSGLEETQYF	TRBJ2-5	TRBV4-3	.
CASSLGGLSEAFF	TRBJ1-1	TRBV11-2	.
CASSQRSPGLVGTDTQYF	TRBJ2-3	TRBV4-1	TRBD2
CRGQINTEAFF	TRBJ1-1	TRBV20-1	TRBD1
CASSLQGKGTDTQYF	TRBJ2-3	TRBV4-1	TRBD1
CASADSTSNQPQHF	TRBJ1-5	TRBV2	.
CASSAGTGMNTEAFF	TRBJ1-1	TRBV9	TRBD1
CSAARTDTQYF	TRBJ2-3	TRBV20-1	.
CASHPGTGGTGELFF	TRBJ2-2	TRBV2	TRBD1
CASSLGLAGADTQYF	TRBJ2-3	TRBV7-3	TRBD2
CASRPAGTGYGYTF	TRBJ1-2	TRBV7-2	TRBD1
CASSGSVLETQYF	TRBJ2-5	TRBV9	.